This T cell receptor (beta chain) was documented in a study of early T cells in non-severe SARS-CoV-2 infection (dated by TCRdb to about 2021). In terms of the full investigation: TCR sequencing used bulk RNA from unsorted whole blood, so alpha and beta chains could not be paired. Results and caveats for the whole study, not just this receptor: VDJdb matching was skewed toward anti-spike CD8 responses, so virus-specific expansions were likely underestimated and private and CD4 specificities were missed.

The germline V gene specifies SQVTM as CDR1 and ANQGSEA as CDR2. Inclusive of the bounding cysteine and phenylalanine, the CDR3 is 14 residues long. The CDR3 DNA has 42 bases and is translated from base 1. V is trimmed back by 7 bases and J by 2 bases, and the junction contains 6 bases that no gene match accounts for. The method behind the library was 5' RACE. The sequencer listed for this sample is NextSeq 500. The TCR library protocol attached unique molecular identifiers to individual cDNA molecules to correct for sequencing error and PCR bias. Sequencing covered both TCR alpha and beta chains, and within each sample the abundances of alpha and beta sequences were tightly co-correlated. In the authors' own workflow: V gene, J gene and CDR3 annotation of TCR sequences was performed with Decombinator V4. TCRs were defined as expanded if a significant change between any two time points was detected under a Poisson model with p below 0.0001. Abundances of TCRs were expressed as counts per million after normalisation to the total number of TCRs sequenced in each sample. MAIT TCRs were defined by TRAV1-2 paired with TRAJ12, TRAJ20 or TRAJ33, and iNKT TCRs by TRAV10 paired with TRAJ18. A search of VDJdb, accessed on 1 November 2021, was run for TCRs annotated to CMV, EBV and SARS-CoV-2, with TCRs annotated for multiple antigens excluded. TCRdb trimmed the raw reads at Q25, called clones with MiXCR and kept productive beta chains. Here each entry gathers all rows of one CDR3 protein and keeps the most common genes and DNA. TCRdb's processing, not the study's, gives the V and J calls here. The sample data list 100,000 to 130,000 distinct CDR3 sequences, and around 10% of these were observed just once. The ten largest clones capture around 8% of the sample.

This clonotype was observed at least ten times. Its antigen target is currently unknown. No base qualities exist here, and no much larger clone lies one base off it. This was a case-control study nested in a cohort of healthcare workers in London, UK, who had nasopharyngeal swab PCR tests and blood samples taken every week. Between 23 and 31 March 2020, the week of the UK lockdown, healthcare workers were enrolled and then followed up weekly for as long as 16 weeks. The sample consisted of whole blood. The receptor chain draws on TRBV29-1 and TRBJ2-3, with 10 junctional bases fitting TRBD2. This clonotype originated in an adult who was a healthcare worker with PCR-confirmed SARS-CoV-2 infection or an uninfected control (not recorded which). The CDR3 amino acid sequence is: CSALLAGITDTQYF. The DNA sequence reads TGCAGCGCTTTACTAGCGGGGATCACAGATACGCAGTATTTT.